This T cell receptor (beta chain) was sequenced in a study of shared clonotypes between healthy human individuals. This CDR3 has 14 amino acids. CDR1 is SGHTA and CDR2 is FQGNSA in the germline V gene. Trimming removed 2 bases at V and 3 bases at J, with 10 bases between. Here immunoSEQ multiplex PCR was the method, and the copy in TCRdb shows in-frame clones only, minus some. The repertoire consists of some 1.5 million clones, with 95% to 99% occurring once and the leading ten covering 0.4% to 0.55%. The sequence came from a man aged 30 to 39 in good health. The gene calls are TRBV7-2 and TRBJ1-2; no firm D call. Sequenced material: naive CD4+ T cells sorted from blood. Stated subset: CD45RA+ positively selected. This CDR3 is CASSLWELDYGYTF. DNA for the CDR3: TGTGCCAGCAGCTTATGGGAGTTGGACTATGGCTACACCTTC.